Below are 15 T cell receptor beta chains sequenced from a single sample in a study of T cell changes during pregnancy in multiple sclerosis. Profiling relied on immunoSEQ multiplex PCR, and the TCRdb table lists in-frame clones only, not all of them. The data contain tens of thousands of clones, 92% of them singletons. Material: peripheral blood, obtained after pregnancy. The receptor set was obtained from a female donor with multiple sclerosis, enrolled in a pregnancy study.

V gene TRBV27 combines with J gene TRBJ2-1; 7 bases match TRBD1. CDR3 size: 15 residues. Trimming removed 5 bases from V and 5 bases from J; junction bases left unmatched: 9. Germline CDR1 MNHEY, CDR2 SMNVEV (reference sequence). The CDR3 bases are TGTGCCAGCAGTCCCCCGGGACAGCTTGACAATGAGCAGTTCTTC. Its protein is CASSPPGQLDNEQFF.

The V call is TRBV7-2, the J call TRBJ2-7; 11 nucleotides match TRBD2. The CDR3 totals 14 residues. Trimming removed 5 bases from V and 3 bases from J; junction bases left unmatched: 3. CDR1 is SGHTA and CDR2 is FQGNSA in the germline V gene. CDR3 DNA: TGTGCCAGCAGCCGCGGACTAGCGGGCTACGAGCAGTACTTC. Translated, it gives CASSRGLAGYEQYF.

V gene TRBV12-5 combines with J gene TRBJ1-2; D possibly corresponds to TRBD1 (5 bases). CDR3 length equals 14 residues. Trimming shortened V by 5 bases and J by 4 bases, and 14 bases separated the two germline ends. Germline CDR1 and CDR2: LGHNT and FRNRAP. CDR3 in amino acids: CASGLGHGVYGYTF. CDR3 nucleotide sequence: TGTGCTAGTGGTCTTGGACACGGCGTCTATGGCTACACCTTC.

The rearrangement uses TRBV6-5 and TRBJ1-1; D uncertain. The CDR3 is made up of 11 amino acids. From germline, CDR1 is MNHEY and CDR2 SVGAGI. V lost 5 bases and J 5 bases, leaving 6 bases between the germline ends. This CDR3 is CASSNKTEAFF. The CDR3, as DNA: TGTGCCAGCAGTAATAAAACTGAAGCTTTCTTT.

The chain carries TRBV7-9 and TRBJ2-2; tentatively, D is TRBD2 (5 bases). This CDR3 is built from 17 residues. Germline V gene sequence: CDR1 SEHNR, CDR2 FQNEAQ (reference sequence). Trimming took 6 bases from V and 5 from J, leaving 22 bases between them. The CDR3 coding sequence is TGTGCCAGCAGTCCCCCGGGGTTTGGTCTAGGGACCGGGGAGCTGTTTTTT. Translated: CASSPPGFGLGTGELFF.

The chain links TRBV4-1 to TRBJ2-4; 9 bases match TRBD2. The germline CDR1 and CDR2 sequences are MGHRA and YSYEKL. The length of the CDR3 is 20 residues. Trimming at V came to 0 bases and at J to 0 bases, leaving 12 bases not matched to a gene. The CDR3, as DNA: TGCGCCAGCAGCCAAGAAGAGGCTAGCGGGATCAAGGTAGCCAAAAACATTCAGTACTTC. Its protein product is CASSQEEASGIKVAKNIQYF.

The rearrangement joins TRBV6-5 to TRBJ1-1, with 9 bases fitting TRBD1. Germline V gene data show CDR1 as MNHEY and CDR2 as SVGAGI. V trimming: 8 bases; J trimming: 1 base; junction bases outside the gene matches: 5. The CDR3 covers 14 residues. The CDR3 region is CASDPGQGNTEAFF. The CDR3 nucleotides are TGTGCCAGCGATCCGGGACAGGGGAACACTGAAGCTTTCTTT.

The chain links TRBV6-6 to TRBJ2-1; TRBD2 agrees at 11 bases. Germline CDR1 and CDR2: MNHNY and SVGAGI (reference sequence). Trimming at V came to 10 bases and at J to 4 bases, leaving 12 bases not matched to a gene. There are 16 residues in the CDR3. The CDR3 loop reads CATVAGGNSIYNEQFF. The CDR3 DNA is TGTGCCACCGTAGCGGGAGGGAATTCCATTTACAATGAGCAGTTCTTC.

The chain is built from TRBV14 and TRBJ2-5, with 9 bases lining up with TRBD2. The V and J ends lost 5 bases and 5 bases, in that order; junction bases with no gene match: 15. The germline gives CDR1 SGHDN, CDR2 FVKESK. The CDR3 sequence is 17 residues long. CDR3 sequence reads: CASSTTRNSGRRETQYF. The CDR3 bases are TGTGCCAGCAGCACCACACGAAATAGCGGGAGACGGGAGACCCAGTACTTC.

The chain employs TRBV19 and TRBJ1-5, with TRBD1 matching 9 bases. Trimming removed 6 bases from V and 1 base from J; junction bases left unmatched: 10. CDR1 and CDR2 from the germline V gene are LNHDA and SQIVND (reference sequence). The CDR3 runs to 17 residues. The CDR3 spells CASSPGTGRNSNQPQHF. CDR3 sequence (DNA): TGTGCCAGTAGCCCTGGGACAGGGAGGAACAGCAATCAGCCCCAGCATTTT.

This clone was counted a single time. The J gene is TRBJ2-5, the V gene TRBV7-3; 9 positions match TRBD2. The ends lost 8 bases at V and 5 bases at J; junction bases unmatched: 15. CDR3 length equals 16 residues. Per the germline V gene, CDR1 is SGHTA and CDR2 is FQGTGA. Written as DNA, the CDR3 is TGTGCCAGCTCTTCGGGGGGGCTAGCGGGGCTCGAGACCCAGTACTTC. Its protein product is CASSSGGLAGLETQYF.

The J gene is TRBJ2-1, the V gene TRBV4-2; a possible D gene is TRBD2 (5 bases). Looked up from germline, CDR1 is LGHNA and CDR2 is YNFKEQ. V lost 2 bases to trimming and J lost 8 bases, with 13 bases between them. This CDR3 comprises 14 residues. CDR3 sequence reads: CASSQSTGWDEQFF. In DNA, the CDR3 is TGTGCCAGCAGCCAATCGACGGGGTGGGATGAGCAGTTCTTC.

The chain carries TRBV2 and TRBJ1-1; 8 bases fit TRBD1. Germline CDR1 reads SNHLY; CDR2 reads FYNNEI. The CDR3 has 14 amino acids. V shed 4 bases, J shed 5 bases, and the junction held 6 bases outside the gene matches. CDR3 sequence: CASSVRGLSTEAFF. CDR3 nucleotides: TGTGCCAGCAGTGTCAGGGGGCTAAGTACTGAAGCTTTCTTT. The variable domain in full, completed from reference TRBV2 and TRBJ1-1, reads EPEVTQTPSHQVTQMGQEVILRCVPISNHLYFYWYRQILGQKVEFLVSFYNNEISEKSEIFDDQFSVERPDGSNFTLKIRSTKLEDSAMYFCASSVRGLSTEAFFGQGTRLTVV.

This chain joins TRBV6-6 and TRBJ1-1; 7 bases fit TRBD1. The CDR3 contains 14 residues. With 6 bases clipped from V and 1 base from J, the junction kept 5 bases outside the gene matches. CDR1 MNHNY and CDR2 SVGAGI come from the germline V gene (reference sequence). The CDR3 reads CASRQGRENTEAFF. The CDR3 region has the DNA TGTGCCAGCAGACAGGGGAGAGAGAACACTGAAGCTTTCTTT.

This chain joins TRBV2 and TRBJ2-3; no definite D call. This CDR3 is 15 amino acids long. Looked up from germline, CDR1 is SNHLY and CDR2 is FYNNEI. V was shortened by 0 bases and J by 3 bases, with 10 bases between the two germline ends. DNA for the CDR3: TGTGCCAGCAGTGAAGCGCGGTTGCAGACAGATACGCAGTATTTT. Residues: CASSEARLQTDTQYF.